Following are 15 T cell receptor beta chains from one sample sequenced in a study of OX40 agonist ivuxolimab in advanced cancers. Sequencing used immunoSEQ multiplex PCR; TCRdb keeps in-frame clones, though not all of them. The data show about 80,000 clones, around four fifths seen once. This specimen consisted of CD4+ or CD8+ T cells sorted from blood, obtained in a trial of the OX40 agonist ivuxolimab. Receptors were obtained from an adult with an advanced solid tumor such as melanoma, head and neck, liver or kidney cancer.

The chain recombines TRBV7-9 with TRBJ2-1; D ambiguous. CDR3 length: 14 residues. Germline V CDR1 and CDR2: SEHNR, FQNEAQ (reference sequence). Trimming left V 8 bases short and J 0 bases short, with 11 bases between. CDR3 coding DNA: TGTGCCAGCCCGGTGGCTTCCTCCTACAATGAGCAGTTCTTC. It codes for CASPVASSYNEQFF.

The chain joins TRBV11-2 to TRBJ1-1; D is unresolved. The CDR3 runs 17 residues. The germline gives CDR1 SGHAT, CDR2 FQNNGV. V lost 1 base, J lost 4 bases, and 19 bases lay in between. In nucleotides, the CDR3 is TGTGCCAGCAGCTTAGGCCCCCGCGGATCTGGCGTCACTGAAGCTTTCTTT. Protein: CASSLGPRGSGVTEAFF.

Here the CDR3 reads CASSLPRDQYEQYF. The CDR3 DNA is TGTGCCAGCAGCTTACCCAGGGATCAATACGAGCAGTACTTC. The chain couples TRBV7-2 to TRBJ2-7; TRBD1 is a possible D gene (5 bases). The length of the CDR3 is 14 residues. CDR1 is SGHTA and CDR2 is FQGNSA in the germline V gene. Trimming removed 2 bases from V and 4 bases from J, with 12 bases in between.

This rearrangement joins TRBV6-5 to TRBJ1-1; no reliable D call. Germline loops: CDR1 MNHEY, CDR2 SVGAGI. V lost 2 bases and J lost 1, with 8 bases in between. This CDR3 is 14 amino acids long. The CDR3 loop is CASSYHLPNTEAFF. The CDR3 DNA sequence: TGTGCCAGCAGTTACCACTTACCGAACACTGAAGCTTTCTTT.

The CDR3: CSVRAPNSYEQYF. The CDR3 DNA is TGCAGCGTTCGGGCCCCAAACTCCTACGAGCAGTACTTC. V is TRBV29-1 and J is TRBJ2-7; no clear D. From germline, CDR1 is SQVTM and CDR2 ANQGSEA. Trimming left V 5 bases short and J 0 bases short, with 11 bases between. The CDR3 totals 13 residues.

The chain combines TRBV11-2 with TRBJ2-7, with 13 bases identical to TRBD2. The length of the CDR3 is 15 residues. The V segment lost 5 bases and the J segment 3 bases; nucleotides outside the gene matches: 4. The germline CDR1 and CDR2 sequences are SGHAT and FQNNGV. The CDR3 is CASSPRTSGSYEQYF. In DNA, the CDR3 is TGTGCCAGCAGCCCACGGACTAGCGGGAGCTACGAGCAGTACTTC.

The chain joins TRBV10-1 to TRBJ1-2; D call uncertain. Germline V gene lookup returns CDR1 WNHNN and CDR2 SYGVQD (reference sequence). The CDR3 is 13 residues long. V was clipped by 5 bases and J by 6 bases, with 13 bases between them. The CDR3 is CASSPGGTNGYTF. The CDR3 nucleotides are TGCGCCAGCAGTCCGGGAGGCACCAATGGCTACACCTTC.

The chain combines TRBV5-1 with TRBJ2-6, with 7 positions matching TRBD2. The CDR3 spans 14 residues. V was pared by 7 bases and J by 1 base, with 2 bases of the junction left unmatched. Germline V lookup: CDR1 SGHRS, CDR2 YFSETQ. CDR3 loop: CASGGGSGANVLTF. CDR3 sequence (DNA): TGCGCCAGCGGCGGGGGATCTGGGGCCAACGTCCTGACTTTC.

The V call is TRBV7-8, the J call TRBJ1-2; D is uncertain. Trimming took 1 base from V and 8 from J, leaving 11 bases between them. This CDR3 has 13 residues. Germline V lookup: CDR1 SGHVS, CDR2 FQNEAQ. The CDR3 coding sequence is TGTGCCAGCAGCTTAGGGGCAGATACAGGCTACACCTTC. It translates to CASSLGADTGYTF. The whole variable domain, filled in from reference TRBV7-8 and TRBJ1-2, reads GAGVSQSPRYKVAKRGQDVALRCDPISGHVSLFWYQQALGQGPEFLTYFQNEAQLDKSGLPSDRFFAERPEGSVSTLKIQRTQQEDSAVYLCASSLGADTGYTFGSGTRLTVV.

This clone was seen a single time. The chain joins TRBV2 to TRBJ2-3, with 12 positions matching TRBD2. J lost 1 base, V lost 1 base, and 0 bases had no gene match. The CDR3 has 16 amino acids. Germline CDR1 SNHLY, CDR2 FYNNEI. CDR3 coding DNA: TGTGCCAGCAGTGAAGGACTAGCGGGAGGCACAGATACGCAGTATTTT. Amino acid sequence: CASSEGLAGGTDTQYF.

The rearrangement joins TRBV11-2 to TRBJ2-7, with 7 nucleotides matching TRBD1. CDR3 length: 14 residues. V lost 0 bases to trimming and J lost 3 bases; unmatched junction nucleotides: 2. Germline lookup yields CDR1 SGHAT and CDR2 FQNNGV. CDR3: CASSLEPGGYEQYF. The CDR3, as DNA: TGTGCCAGCAGCTTAGAGCCAGGGGGCTACGAGCAGTACTTC.

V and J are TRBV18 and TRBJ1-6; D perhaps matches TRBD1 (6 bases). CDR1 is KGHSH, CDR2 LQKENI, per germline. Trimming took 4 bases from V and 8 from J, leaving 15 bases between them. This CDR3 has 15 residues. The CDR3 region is CASSLKQGPDSPLHF. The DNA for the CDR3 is TGTGCCAGCTCACTAAAACAGGGTCCGGATTCACCCCTCCACTTT.

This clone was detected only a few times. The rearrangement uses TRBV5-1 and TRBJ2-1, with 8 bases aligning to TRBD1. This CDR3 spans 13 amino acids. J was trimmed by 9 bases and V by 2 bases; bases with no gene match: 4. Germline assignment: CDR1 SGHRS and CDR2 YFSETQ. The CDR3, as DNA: TGCGCCAGCAGCTTTCCAGGGGGCATTGAGCAGTTCTTC. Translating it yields CASSFPGGIEQFF.

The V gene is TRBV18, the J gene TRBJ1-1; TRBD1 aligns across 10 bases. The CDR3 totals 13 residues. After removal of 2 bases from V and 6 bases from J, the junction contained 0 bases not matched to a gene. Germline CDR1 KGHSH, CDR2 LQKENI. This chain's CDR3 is CASSPGQGAEAFF. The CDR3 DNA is TGTGCCAGCTCACCAGGACAGGGGGCTGAAGCTTTCTTT. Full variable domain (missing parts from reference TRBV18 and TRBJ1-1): NAGVMQNPRHLVRRRGQEARLRCSPMKGHSHVYWYRQLPEEGLKFMVYLQKENIIDESGMPKERFSAEFPKEGPSILRIQQVVRGDSAAYFCASSPGQGAEAFFGQGTRLTVV.

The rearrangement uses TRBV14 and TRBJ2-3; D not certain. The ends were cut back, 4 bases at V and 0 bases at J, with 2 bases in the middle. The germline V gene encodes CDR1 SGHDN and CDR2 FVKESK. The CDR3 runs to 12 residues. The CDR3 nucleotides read TGTGCCAGCAGCCCGAGCACAGATACGCAGTATTTT. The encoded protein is CASSPSTDTQYF.